Included here is one T cell receptor (beta chain) sequence, with context. What it binds is not known. Germline V lookup: CDR1 SGHRS, CDR2 YFSETQ. The CDR3 is made up of 14 amino acids. J lost 2 bases, V lost 1 base, and 2 bases had no gene match. The immunoSEQ assay was v3. Libraries were prepared by immunoSEQ multiplex PCR; TCRdb keeps only in-frame clonotypes and omits some of them. The data show tens of thousands of clones, with roughly 85% seen just once and 5% held by the top ten. This sample was taken from a study of TIL therapy for anti-PD-1-resistant metastatic lung cancer. Study-wide background: Progressing patients received lymphodepletion, expanded TIL infusion and IL-2. Half of patients were current or former smokers. Overall study results and limits: Treatment-naive, never-smoker and oncogene-addicted patients were overrepresented in this highly selected cohort.

Time point described: pre-treatment sample, taken before nivolumab and TIL therapy. Adults with stage 4 NSCLC were enrolled in a phase I trial. The TCR originated in a person aged 25 to 85 with non-small cell lung cancer. Sample: blood, taken at baseline. V usage is TRBV5-1 and J usage is TRBJ2-7, with 8 bases matching TRBD2. This chain's CDR3 is CASSLPAGAYEQYF. The CDR3 DNA sequence: TGCGCCAGCAGCTTGCCAGCGGGGGCCTACGAGCAGTACTTC. Filled out from reference TRBV5-1 and TRBJ2-7, the complete variable domain reads KAGVTQTPRYLIKTRGQQVTLSCSPISGHRSVSWYQQTPGQGLQFLFEYFSETQRNKGNFPGRFSGRQFSNSRSEMNVSTLELGDSALYLCASSLPAGAYEQYFGPGTRLTVT.